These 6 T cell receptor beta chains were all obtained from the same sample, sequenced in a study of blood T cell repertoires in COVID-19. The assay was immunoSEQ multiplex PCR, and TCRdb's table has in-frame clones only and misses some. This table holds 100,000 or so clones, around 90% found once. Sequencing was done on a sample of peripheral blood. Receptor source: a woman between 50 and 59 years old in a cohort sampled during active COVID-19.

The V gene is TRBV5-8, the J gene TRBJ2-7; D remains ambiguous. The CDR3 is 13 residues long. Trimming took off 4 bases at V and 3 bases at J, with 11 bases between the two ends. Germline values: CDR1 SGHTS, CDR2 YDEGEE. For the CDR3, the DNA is TGTGCCAGCAGCCGGCGGTTCAACTACGAGCAGTACTTC. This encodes CASSRRFNYEQYF.

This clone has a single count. The CDR3 sequence: CATSGGGLAHEQYF. In nucleotides, the CDR3 is TGTGCCACCAGTGGGGGAGGACTAGCGCACGAGCAGTACTTC. The chain employs TRBV24-1 and TRBJ2-7, with 9 nucleotides matching TRBD2. The CDR3 loop spans 14 amino acids. V shed 5 bases, J shed 5 bases, and the junction held 6 bases outside the gene matches. The germline V gene encodes CDR1 KGHDR and CDR2 SFDVKD.

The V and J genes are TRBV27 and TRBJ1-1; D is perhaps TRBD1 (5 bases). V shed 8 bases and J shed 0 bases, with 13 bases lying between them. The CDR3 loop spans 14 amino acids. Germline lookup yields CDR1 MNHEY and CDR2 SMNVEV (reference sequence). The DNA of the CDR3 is TGTGCCAGCGGACCCCAGGGCCTGAACACTGAAGCTTTCTTT. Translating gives CASGPQGLNTEAFF.

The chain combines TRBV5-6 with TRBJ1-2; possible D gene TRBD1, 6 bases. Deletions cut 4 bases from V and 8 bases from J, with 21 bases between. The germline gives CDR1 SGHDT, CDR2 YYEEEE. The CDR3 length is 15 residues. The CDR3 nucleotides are TGTGCCAGCAGCGCGCTGTCGCGGGGGGCAGGCGGCTACACCTTC. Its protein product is CASSALSRGAGGYTF.

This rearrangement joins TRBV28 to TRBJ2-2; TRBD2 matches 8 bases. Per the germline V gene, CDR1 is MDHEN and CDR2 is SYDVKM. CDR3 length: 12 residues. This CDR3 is CGSGTNTGELFF. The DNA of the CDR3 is TGTGGTAGCGGGACGAACACCGGGGAGCTGTTTTTT.

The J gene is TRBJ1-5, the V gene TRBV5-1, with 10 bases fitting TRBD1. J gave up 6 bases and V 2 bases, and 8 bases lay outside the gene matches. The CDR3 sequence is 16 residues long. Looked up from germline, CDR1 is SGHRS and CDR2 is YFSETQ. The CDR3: CASSFDRGLFGQPQHF. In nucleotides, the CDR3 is TGCGCCAGCAGCTTTGACAGGGGGCTATTTGGTCAGCCCCAGCATTTT.